The entry below gives a single T cell receptor beta chain sequence along with its context. Only patients with CD8+CD57+ cell expansion on flow cytometry were chosen for sequencing. The CDR3 runs 16 residues. Trimming cost V 3 bases and J 3 bases; bases outside gene matches: 11. Per germline, CDR1 DFQATT and CDR2 SNEGSKA (reference sequence). The data belong to a study of CD8+CD57+ T cells in acquired aplastic anemia. The study profiled TCR beta VDJ and CDR3 using genomic DNA as template. TCRdb passed the reads through MiXCR, listing each CDR3 protein once. The sample has under 350,000 distinct CDR3 sequences; roughly 53% are singletons.

The sample comprised sorted CD4+, CD8+, or CD8+CD57+ T cells (not recorded which) from PBMCs. The receptor was isolated from a human donor with aplastic anemia. The chain carries TRBV20-1 and TRBJ1-5; 7 bases fit TRBD1. CDR3 protein: CSARDPGQKNNQPQHF. CDR3 DNA sequence: TGCAGTGCTAGGGATCCGGGACAGAAGAACAATCAGCCCCAGCATTTT.